Listed below are T cell receptor beta chains from one sample, sequenced in a study of blood T cells in healthy people across ages. TCRdb processed the 5' RACE reads anew with MiXCR; each CDR3 protein has one entry. The sample carries some 900,000 distinct CDR3 sequences, about 48% recorded once. The source material was blood. These receptors were collected from a young man in good health. The CDR3 runs from the conserved cysteine through the conserved F or W. The D gene is left open where the match is weak. Some rows have no size entry. The others give once, few or many, or a class for an expanded clone.

clone size	V gene	J gene	D gene	CDR3 DNA	CDR3 protein
.	TRBV7-2	TRBJ2-5	.	TGTGCCAGCACGTCCCAGGGGGGGATGGAAGAGACCCAGTACTTC	CASTSQGGMEETQYF
few	TRBV5-6	TRBJ2-7	TRBD1	TGTGCCAGCAGCCTTGCAAGGGACAGGCTCTACGAGCAGTACTTC	CASSLARDRLYEQYF
.	TRBV12-3/TRBV12-4	TRBJ1-4	.	TGTGCCAGCAGTCAACATGAAAAACTGTTTTTT	CASSQHEKLFF
.	TRBV4-2	TRBJ2-2	.	TGTGCCAGCAGCCAAGAGCCGGCCGCGAACACCGGGGAGCTGTTTTTT	CASSQEPAANTGELFF
.	TRBV5-1	TRBJ2-3	.	TGCGCCAGCAGCTTGGAGGTACAGGCCGCGGGTACGCAGTATTTT	CASSLEVQAAGTQYF
.	TRBV5-1	TRBJ2-7	TRBD1	TGCGCCAGCAGAGCAGGGGGCTGCGAGCAGTACTTC	CASRAGGCEQYF
.	TRBV4-2	TRBJ1-1	TRBD1	TGTGCCAGCAGCCGCCAAACAGGGGACACTGAAGCTTTCTTT	CASSRQTGDTEAFF
few	TRBV11-2	TRBJ2-1	.	TGTGCCAGCAGCTTATCTTTGTCCGCAAGCTCCTACAATGAGCAGTTCTTC	CASSLSLSASSYNEQFF
once	TRBV6-2/TRBV6-3	TRBJ1-5	TRBD1	TGTGCCAGCAGCCCCGGGACAGGGGGTAGGAATCAGCCCCAGCATTTT	CASSPGTGGRNQPQHF
few	TRBV7-9	TRBJ2-2	.	TGTGCCAGCAGTAACAGGGTGCTCGGGGAGCTGTTTTTT	CASSNRVLGELFF
.	TRBV7-2	TRBJ2-7	.	TGTGCCAGCAGCTTAGCAGGCAGGCAACTTGACTACGAGCAGTACTTC	CASSLAGRQLDYEQYF
.	TRBV20-1	TRBJ2-3	TRBD2	TGCAGTGCTATTGCGGGAGTGGGCACAGCAGATACGCAGTATTTT	CSAIAGVGTADTQYF
.	TRBV18	TRBJ2-7	.	TGTGCCAGCTCACTCGTGGGTCAGGTCTACGAGCAGTACTTC	CASSLVGQVYEQYF
.	TRBV3-1	TRBJ1-2	TRBD1	TGTGCCAGCAGCCCCGATTTTACAGGGGACTATGGCTACACCTTC	CASSPDFTGDYGYTF
few	TRBV29-1	TRBJ1-4	.	TGCAGCGTTGGAGGGGTGAATGAAAAACTGTTTTTT	CSVGGVNEKLFF
.	TRBV2	TRBJ1-1	.	TGTGCCAGCACGGACGGGATGACTGAAGCTTTCTTT	CASTDGMTEAFF
.	TRBV6-5	TRBJ2-7	TRBD1	TGTGCCAGCAGTTACGGGGCAGGGGGCCGCTACGAGCAGTACTTC	CASSYGAGGRYEQYF
.	TRBV7-9	TRBJ2-5	TRBD2	TGTGCCAGCAGCATCGGACTAGCGGGGGCCCAAGAGACCCAGTACTTC	CASSIGLAGAQETQYF
.	TRBV6-2/TRBV6-3	TRBJ2-7	.	TGTGCCAGCAGCCTCCGGGGAGAAAGATTCGAGCAGTACTTC	CASSLRGERFEQYF
.	TRBV12-3/TRBV12-4	TRBJ1-5	.	TGTGCCAGTTCGTGGGGGCAGGGCAATCAGCCCCAGCATTTT	CASSWGQGNQPQHF
.	TRBV15	TRBJ1-4	TRBD1	TGTGCCACCAGCATGGACAGGGGTAATGGAAAACTGTTTTTT	CATSMDRGNGKLFF
.	TRBV5-1	TRBJ2-1	.	TGCGCCAGCAGCTTCCAGGTCCGGGGCTCCTACAATGAGCAGTTCTTC	CASSFQVRGSYNEQFF
.	TRBV6-1	TRBJ2-5	.	TGTGCCAGCAGACGTGGGGGGCTTGGGGAGACCCAGTACTTC	CASRRGGLGETQYF
few	TRBV7-9	TRBJ2-3	.	TGTGCCAGCAGCTTCCCACAGGGCGGCACAGATACGCAGTATTTT	CASSFPQGGTDTQYF
many	TRBV7-2	TRBJ2-3	TRBD2	TGTGCCAGCAGCGCTCGACTAGCGGGCCTGAAAGATACGCAGTATTTT	CASSARLAGLKDTQYF
many	TRBV5-1	TRBJ2-7	.	TGCGCCAGCAGCGGGACGGTTACCGAGCAGTACTTC	CASSGTVTEQYF
many	TRBV6-4	TRBJ2-2	.	TGTGCCAGCAGTGATAGCGACGCCACCGGGGAGCTGTTTTTT	CASSDSDATGELFF
few	TRBV6-5	TRBJ1-2	TRBD1	TGTGCCAGCCGAACAGGGGTGGGGGGCTACACCTTC	CASRTGVGGYTF
many	TRBV4-1	TRBJ2-7	.	TGCGCCAGCAGCCAAGAGGCGCCAATCGCCTCCTACGAGCAGTACTTC	CASSQEAPIASYEQYF
.	TRBV11-2	TRBJ1-2	.	TGTGCCAGCAGCCGTCTCAGGGCGGGGGCTAACTATGGCTACACCTTC	CASSRLRAGANYGYTF
.	TRBV20-1	TRBJ1-6	.	TGCAGTGCAAAACCCGGGGATGTCCTTAATTCACCCCTCCACTTT	CSAKPGDVLNSPLHF
.	TRBV27	TRBJ2-2	.	TGTGCCAGCAATCCCAATGCGAACACCGGGGAGCTGTTTTTT	CASNPNANTGELFF
.	TRBV11-3	TRBJ2-6	.	TGTGCCAGCAGCCCCGGACAGTCTACCTTCTCTGGGGCCAACGTCCTGACTTTC	CASSPGQSTFSGANVLTF
.	TRBV4-1	TRBJ2-3	.	TGCGCCAGCAGGCTTTTTGAGGGGGGGGGCACAGATACGCAGTATTTT	CASRLFEGGGTDTQYF
few	TRBV12-3/TRBV12-4	TRBJ2-1	TRBD1	TGTGCCAGCAGTCCCCGGGACAGCCCAATAAGCTCCTACAATGAGCAGTTCTTC	CASSPRDSPISSYNEQFF
few	TRBV9	TRBJ1-2	.	TGTGCCAGCAGCGCACAGGGTGCCCATGGCTACACCTTC	CASSAQGAHGYTF
.	TRBV28	TRBJ1-2	TRBD1	TGTGCCAGCAGTACCCGGACAGGGCCTTACTATGGCTACACCTTC	CASSTRTGPYYGYTF
.	TRBV15	TRBJ1-5	TRBD1	TGTGCCACCAGTCGGGACAGGGGTTTTAGTCAGCCCCAGCATTTT	CATSRDRGFSQPQHF
.	TRBV27	TRBJ2-5	.	TGTGCCAGCAGTTTGTTTCGGGCGGGTGAGACCCAGTACTTC	CASSLFRAGETQYF
.	TRBV27	TRBJ1-6	.	TGTGCCAGCAGCCCGCAGGGTGAGGTCGCTAATTCACCCCTCCACTTT	CASSPQGEVANSPLHF
.	TRBV6-1	TRBJ1-4	TRBD1	TGTGCCAGCAGTGGGTGGACAGGCGGTAATGAAAAACTGTTTTTT	CASSGWTGGNEKLFF
.	TRBV20-1	TRBJ2-1	.	TGCAGTGCTAGAGGGGTTGGGGCAGGGTACAATGAGCAGTTCTTC	CSARGVGAGYNEQFF
.	TRBV4-1	TRBJ1-1	.	TGCGCCAGCAGCCCCCAAGGCTTTGACACTGAAGCTTTCTTT	CASSPQGFDTEAFF
.	TRBV4-2	TRBJ2-3	.	TGTGCCAGCAGCCAAGATGCGGGGGCCAAGGGAGATACGCAGTATTTT	CASSQDAGAKGDTQYF
many	TRBV15	TRBJ1-5	.	TGTGCCACCAGCAGAGGTAGGGTTAATCAGCCCCAGCATTTT	CATSRGRVNQPQHF
.	TRBV20-1	TRBJ2-5	TRBD2	TGCAGTGCTAGACCCCTGCGAGCGGGGCAAGGGACCCAGTACTTC	CSARPLRAGQGTQYF
.	TRBV12-3/TRBV12-4	TRBJ2-1	TRBD1	TGTGCCAGCAGTTTCAGACAGGGCTACAATGGGCAGTTCTTC	CASSFRQGYNGQFF
.	TRBV6-5	TRBJ1-6	.	TGTGCCAGCAGTTCCGACGGTTATAATTCACCCCTCCACTTT	CASSSDGYNSPLHF
few	TRBV20-1	TRBJ2-7	.	TGCAGTGCTAACTTCGGCTTTAGGGCCGAGCAGTACTTC	CSANFGFRAEQYF
few	TRBV12-3/TRBV12-4	TRBJ2-3	TRBD2	TGTGCCAGCAGCCCCCAGCGGGAGGCACCGAGCACAGATACGCAGTATTTT	CASSPQREAPSTDTQYF
few	TRBV4-1	TRBJ2-1	.	TGCGCCAGCAGCCAAAGGGATGGTGAGCAGTTCTTC	CASSQRDGEQFF
few	TRBV27	TRBJ2-6	.	TGTGCCAGCAGTTTGGCTCTAGCTGCTGGGGCCAACGTCCTGACTTTC	CASSLALAAGANVLTF
.	TRBV29-1	TRBJ2-1	.	TGCAGCGTTGCCCCGTCTGGGCCTAACAATGAGCAGTTCTTC	CSVAPSGPNNEQFF
few	TRBV2	TRBJ2-3	TRBD2	TGTGCCAGCAGTGAAACCTCAGGACTAGCGGGCACAGATACGCAGTATTTT	CASSETSGLAGTDTQYF
few	TRBV4-1	TRBJ2-1	TRBD2	TGCGCCAGCAGCCAAGATGTATCCAGCGGGGAGTTCTTC	CASSQDVSSGEFF
few	TRBV3-1	TRBJ2-3	TRBD2	TGTGCCAGCAGCCCAACCATAGCGGGGGCGGGAGATACGCAGTATTTT	CASSPTIAGAGDTQYF
few	TRBV9	TRBJ1-1	.	TGTGCCAGCAGCGTAGCGGACACTGAAGCTTTCTTT	CASSVADTEAFF
.	TRBV7-8	TRBJ1-5	TRBD1	TGTGCCAGCAGCTTAGGGACAGGGATTGATCAGCCCCAGCATTTT	CASSLGTGIDQPQHF
.	TRBV6-2/TRBV6-3	TRBJ2-3	.	TGTGCCAGCAAGGACAGCCCAGATACGCAGTATTTT	CASKDSPDTQYF
.	TRBV2	TRBJ2-1	TRBD1	TGTGCCAGCAGTGTTTCTAGGGGGCTGAGCTACAATGAGCAGTTCTTC	CASSVSRGLSYNEQFF